Below are 15 T cell receptor beta chains sequenced from a single sample in a study of shared clonotypes between healthy human individuals. Data came from immunoSEQ multiplex PCR; TCRdb stores just in-frame clones and leaves some out. In the table there are over 700,000 clones, 55% to 80% of which are singletons. Material for sequencing was memory CD4+ T cells sorted from blood. Documented subset: CD45RA-negative fraction. The receptor source for this set is a young woman in good health.

Only one count was recorded for this clone. The chain combines TRBV7-2 with TRBJ1-2; D is possibly TRBD1 (5 bases). The CDR3 is 14 amino acids. Germline values: CDR1 SGHTA, CDR2 FQGNSA. V lost 5 bases and J lost 3, with 13 bases in between. The CDR3 region has the DNA TGTGCCAGCAGCCGAGCGACAGATGACTATGGCTACACCTTC. This translates into CASSRATDDYGYTF.

This clone appeared once. The DNA for the CDR3 is TGTGCCAGTAGGTATAGCGGGAGGGCCAGCGGAGATACGCAGTATTTT. Amino acids: CASRYSGRASGDTQYF. This sequence joins TRBV19 and TRBJ2-3; TRBD2 matches 11 bases. Germline assignment: CDR1 LNHDA and CDR2 SQIVND (reference sequence). The CDR3 is 16 amino acids. After removal of 6 bases from V and 5 bases from J, the junction contained 10 bases not matched to a gene.

A note on this clone: With a much larger clone just one base away, this may be a read error. This chain uses TRBV5-1 with TRBJ1-5; the match to TRBD1 covers 12 bases. This CDR3 region has 14 residues. V shed 4 bases and J 7 bases; nucleotides not matched to a gene: 3. Germline CDR1 and CDR2: SGHRS and YFSETQ. The CDR3: CASSQGTGGQPQHF. The CDR3 bases are TGCGCCAGCAGCCAGGGGACAGGGGGCCAGCCCCAGCATTTT.

J is TRBJ1-4 and V is TRBV27, with D perhaps matching TRBD1 (5 bases). This CDR3 spans 13 amino acids. Trimming took off 3 bases at V and 8 bases at J, with 10 bases between the two ends. Germline V CDR1 and CDR2: MNHEY, SMNVEV (reference sequence). The CDR3, as DNA: TGTGCCAGCAGTTTGGGGGGGAGCGAAAAACTGTTTTTT. Protein: CASSLGGSEKLFF.

The rearrangement uses TRBV7-2 and TRBJ1-2, with D possibly matching TRBD1 (6 bases). V lost 4 bases and J lost 6, with 18 bases in between. Germline assignment: CDR1 SGHTA and CDR2 FQGNSA. This CDR3 region has 15 residues. The chain's CDR3 is CASSYYIAGEDGYTF. CDR3 bases: TGTGCCAGCAGCTATTACATCGCAGGGGAAGATGGCTACACCTTC.

The table lists this clone with a count of one. The rearrangement uses TRBV28 and TRBJ2-1; 8 bases fit TRBD1. Trimming removed 6 bases from V and 10 bases from J; junction bases left unmatched: 8. The CDR3 has 13 residues. CDR1 and CDR2 from the germline V gene are MDHEN and SYDVKM. The CDR3 spells CASSLQGAREQFF. CDR3 nucleotides: TGTGCCAGCAGCCTGCAGGGGGCGAGAGAGCAGTTCTTC.

Regarding this clone: The same CDR3 can be traced to other DNA sequences in this sample. The chain joins TRBV18 to TRBJ1-1; D unclear. Germline values: CDR1 KGHSH, CDR2 LQKENI. Trimming cost V 2 bases and J 1 base, with 11 bases left between them. This CDR3 is built from 15 residues. This CDR3 is CASSPNTGENTEAFF. The CDR3 nucleotides read TGTGCCAGCTCACCAAATACCGGGGAGAACACTGAAGCTTTCTTT.

The chain carries TRBV18 and TRBJ2-7; perhaps TRBD2 as D (5 bases). Germline loops: CDR1 KGHSH, CDR2 LQKENI. The CDR3 consists of 14 residues. V was cut by 3 bases and J by 2 bases, with 11 bases left in between. The CDR3 spells CASSPAGYTYEQYF. The DNA for the CDR3 is TGTGCCAGCTCACCGGCGGGTTATACCTACGAGCAGTACTTC.

This clone was seen more than once but under ten times. This sequence joins TRBV28 and TRBJ2-7; 16 bases are shared with TRBD2. Germline V gives CDR1 MDHEN, CDR2 SYDVKM. V was clipped by 2 bases and J by 1 base; unmatched bases: 5. The length of the CDR3 is 18 residues. The CDR3 region has the DNA TGTGCCAGCAGTTTACTGGGACTAGCGGGAGGGATGTCCTACGAGCAGTACTTC. Residues: CASSLLGLAGGMSYEQYF.

This chain uses TRBV18 with TRBJ2-3; D possibly corresponds to TRBD1 (6 bases). V was clipped by 3 bases and J by 1 base, with 11 bases between them. This CDR3 region has 15 residues. CDR1 and CDR2 from the germline V gene are KGHSH and LQKENI. CDR3 residues: CASSPTQGGTDTQYF. The CDR3 nucleotides read TGTGCCAGCTCACCTACACAGGGCGGCACAGATACGCAGTATTTT.

The chain has TRBV2 and TRBJ1-5, with D possibly TRBD1 on 6 matching bases. Germline CDR1 SNHLY, CDR2 FYNNEI. This CDR3 contains 13 residues. V was trimmed by 8 bases and J by 1 base, leaving 9 bases between them. The CDR3 sequence: CASRTESNQPQHF. The CDR3 DNA follows: TGTGCCAGCCGGACAGAGAGCAATCAGCCCCAGCATTTT. Full variable domain (missing parts from reference TRBV2 and TRBJ1-5): EPEVTQTPSHQVTQMGQEVILRCVPISNHLYFYWYRQILGQKVEFLVSFYNNEISEKSEIFDDQFSVERPDGSNFTLKIRSTKLEDSAMYFCASRTESNQPQHFGDGTRLSIL.

The chain uses TRBV7-8 and TRBJ2-7; possibly TRBD1 for D (6 bases). This CDR3 contains 15 residues. Trimming stripped 2 bases from V and 1 base from J, with 12 bases between. Germline CDR1 and CDR2: SGHVS and FQNEAQ. CDR3: CASSLFQGSSYEQYF. CDR3 coding DNA: TGTGCCAGCAGCTTATTCCAGGGGTCGTCCTACGAGCAGTACTTC.

This chain links TRBV5-4 with TRBJ1-4, with 8 nucleotides matching TRBD1. CDR1 and CDR2 (germline): SGHNT, YYREEE (reference sequence). J was trimmed by 8 bases and V by 4 bases; bases with no gene match: 13. The CDR3 extends over 16 amino acids. CDR3 loop: CASSTPNGQGLEKLFF. Here the CDR3 DNA reads TGTGCCAGCAGCACGCCAAATGGACAGGGATTGGAAAAACTGTTTTTT.

As for this clone: A far larger clone is off by one base, so a read error is likely. The rearrangement uses TRBV30 and TRBJ2-7; 8 nucleotides line up with TRBD2. This CDR3 is built from 15 residues. CDR1 and CDR2 (germline): GTSNPN, SVGIG (reference sequence). Germline trimming cut 6 bases from V and 3 bases from J; bases unmatched to any gene: 13. The CDR3 loop is CACIPKRGGNYEQYF. The CDR3 nucleotides are TGTGCCTGCATCCCTAAACGCGGGGGGAACTACGAGCAGTACTTC.

In regard to this clone: Different DNA sequences within this sample yield the same CDR3. J is TRBJ2-2 and V is TRBV2; TRBD2 agrees at 13 bases. V gave up 6 bases and J gave up 4 bases; unmatched junction bases: 2. Germline values: CDR1 SNHLY, CDR2 FYNNEI. The CDR3 is made up of 15 amino acids. This CDR3 is CASRRTSGGTGELFF. CDR3 sequence (DNA): TGTGCCAGCAGACGGACTAGCGGGGGCACCGGGGAGCTGTTTTTT. Complete variable domain (other parts from reference TRBV2 and TRBJ2-2): EPEVTQTPSHQVTQMGQEVILRCVPISNHLYFYWYRQILGQKVEFLVSFYNNEISEKSEIFDDQFSVERPDGSNFTLKIRSTKLEDSAMYFCASRRTSGGTGELFFGEGSRLTVL.